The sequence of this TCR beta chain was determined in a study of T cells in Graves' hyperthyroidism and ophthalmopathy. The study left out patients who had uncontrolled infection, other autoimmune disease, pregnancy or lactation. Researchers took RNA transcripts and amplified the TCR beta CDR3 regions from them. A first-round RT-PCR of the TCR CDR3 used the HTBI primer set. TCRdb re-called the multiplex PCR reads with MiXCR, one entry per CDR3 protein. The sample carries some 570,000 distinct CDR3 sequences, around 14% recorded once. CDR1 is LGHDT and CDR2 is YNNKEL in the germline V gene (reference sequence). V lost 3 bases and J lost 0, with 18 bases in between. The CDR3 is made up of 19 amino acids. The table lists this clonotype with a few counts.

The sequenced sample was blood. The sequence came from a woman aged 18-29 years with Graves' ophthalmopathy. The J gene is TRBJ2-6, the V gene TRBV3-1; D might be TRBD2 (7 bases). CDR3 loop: CASSHRSGGPISGANVLTF. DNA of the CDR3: TGTGCCAGCAGCCATCGTTCGGGGGGCCCAATCTCTGGGGCCAACGTCCTGACTTTC.